Detailed here is one TCR beta chain. Per the original methods: Reference gene primer amplification gave estimated nucleated cell counts. This table comes from immunoSEQ multiplex PCR, and its TCRdb copy is limited to in-frame clones, with some not included. V and J calls and clone size come straight from that table; D and trimming were deduced from the DNA. The sample consists of 130,000 to 150,000 clones, over 70% of them appearing once. Germline V gene sequence: CDR1 MDHEN, CDR2 SYDVKM. This CDR3 contains 15 residues. The V end was cut by 4 bases, the J end by 1 base, with 13 bases between. The sample belongs to a study of blood T cell repertoires in COVID-19. Study-wide background: The United States, Italy and Spain supplied acute and convalescent COVID-19 samples. T cells, B-cell-depleted T cells, or PBMCs supplied cDNA or gDNA.

Sequenced input: peripheral blood. This chain connects TRBV28 to TRBJ1-2, with D perhaps TRBD1 (5 bases). This TCR was recovered from a woman aged 55-70 years with acute or convalescent COVID-19. CDR3 sequence (DNA): TGTGCCAGCAGTTCCGGGGGAACAATTAACTATGGCTACACCTTC. It specifies CASSSGGTINYGYTF.